One and the same sample provided the 9 T cell receptor beta chains below, sequenced in a study of shared clonotypes between healthy human individuals. TCRdb's table, derived via immunoSEQ multiplex PCR, lists solely in-frame clones and lacks some. The sample lists fewer than 600,000 clones; 60% to 85% were seen once. The sequencing sample was made of PBMCs. The receptors stem from a woman aged 40 to 50 in good health. Some clones in this sample may be carry-over from other donors' samples.

The chain uses TRBV29-1 and TRBJ2-7, with 8 bases matching TRBD1. Germline CDR1 reads SQVTM; CDR2 reads ANQGSEA. Unmatched junction bases numbered 7, after V lost 6 bases and J lost 3 bases. The CDR3 consists of 13 residues. CDR3 in amino acids: CSVGLGQGYEQYF. CDR3 nucleotide sequence: TGCAGCGTCGGCCTTGGACAGGGCTACGAGCAGTACTTC.

The chain has TRBV4-1 and TRBJ2-1; weak D call: TRBD2 (5 bases). V lost 8 bases and J lost 4, with 18 bases in between. The germline V gene has CDR1 MGHRA and CDR2 YSYEKL. The CDR3 length is 15 residues. For the CDR3, the DNA is TGCGCCAGCGCGACCGACTCCCCGGGGTACAATGAGCAGTTCTTC. Its protein product is CASATDSPGYNEQFF.

The chain carries TRBV7-8 and TRBJ1-5; tentatively, D is TRBD1 (5 bases). In germline, CDR1 is SGHVS, CDR2 FQNEAQ. The CDR3 has 13 residues. Trimming stripped 5 bases from V and 7 bases from J, with 12 bases between. CDR3 sequence reads: CASSRGGEQPQHF. CDR3 coding DNA: TGTGCCAGCAGCCGCGGGGGGGAACAGCCCCAGCATTTT.

The chain carries TRBV2 and TRBJ1-5; tentative D call: TRBD1 (5 bases). In germline, CDR1 is SNHLY, CDR2 FYNNEI. The V gene lost 4 bases and the J gene lost 5 bases, with 9 bases spanning the gap. This CDR3 has 13 residues. The CDR3 bases are TGTGCCAGCAGTGGACAGAGCTATCAGCCCCAGCATTTT. Translated: CASSGQSYQPQHF.

The chain carries TRBV30 and TRBJ2-1; D possibly uses TRBD1 or TRBD2 (5 bases each). The CDR3 has 12 residues. Trimming removed 8 bases from V and 8 bases from J, with 16 bases in between. CDR1 is GTSNPN and CDR2 is SVGIG in the germline V gene (reference sequence). CDR3 in amino acids: CARTGDGDEQFF. Written as DNA, the CDR3 is TGTGCCCGGACTGGGGACGGGGATGAGCAGTTCTTC.

This clone was seen just once. The CDR3 DNA follows: TGTGCCAGCAGCTTAGGTTCATGGGTACATGGAAACATTCAGTACTTC. Translated, it gives CASSLGSWVHGNIQYF. The V gene is TRBV7-2, the J gene TRBJ2-4; D gene ambiguous. The length of the CDR3 is 16 residues. V was shortened by 1 base and J by 6 bases, with 16 bases between the two germline ends. Germline CDR1 is SGHTA and CDR2 is FQGNSA. The full variable domain, rest sourced from reference TRBV7-2 and TRBJ2-4, is GAGVSQSPSNKVTEKGKDVELRCDPISGHTALYWYRQSLGQGLEFLIYFQGNSAPDKSGLPSDRFSAERTGGSVSTLTIQRTQQEDSAVYLCASSLGSWVHGNIQYFGAGTRLSVL.

The table lists this clone with a few counts. The rearrangement uses TRBV28 and TRBJ2-7; unclear D gene. V lost 5 bases and J 6 bases, leaving 20 bases between the germline ends. The CDR3 is 15 amino acids. The germline V gene encodes CDR1 MDHEN and CDR2 SYDVKM. The CDR3 coding sequence is TGTGCCAGCAGTCCCGCTTCGCTGGAATCCAGCGAGCAGTACTTC. It codes for CASSPASLESSEQYF. Together with reference TRBV28 and TRBJ2-7, the CDR3 gives the full variable domain: DVKVTQSSRYLVKRTGEKVFLECVQDMDHENMFWYRQDPGLGLRLIYFSYDVKMKEKGDIPEGYSVSREKKERFSLILESASTNQTSMYLCASSPASLESSEQYFGPGTRLTVT.

This clone was seen at least ten times. This chain connects TRBV7-9 to TRBJ1-3, with unresolved D. The CDR3 has 14 residues. The V gene lost 3 bases and the J gene lost 0 bases, with 6 bases spanning the gap. CDR1 and CDR2 (germline): SEHNR, FQNEAQ (reference sequence). The CDR3 DNA reads TGTGCCAGCAGCTTCGACCCCTCTGGAAACACCATATATTTT. Residues: CASSFDPSGNTIYF.

The chain couples TRBV6-6 to TRBJ2-1, with D unresolved. CDR1 and CDR2 (germline): MNHNY, SVGAGI (reference sequence). The CDR3 is 12 residues long. The germline V and J ends were trimmed by 2 bases and 6 bases, with 5 bases remaining between them. CDR3 sequence (DNA): TGTGCCAGCAGTTACATAGGCAATGAGCAGTTCTTC. Translated, it gives CASSYIGNEQFF.